Each of the 18 T cell receptor beta chains below was sequenced from the same sample in a study of T cell changes during pregnancy in multiple sclerosis (dated by TCRdb to the late 2010s). Receptors were amplified or captured by the immunoSEQ multiplex PCR assay. This is the immuneACCESS table as TCRdb keeps it, with only in-frame sequences that have V and J called. A part of the clones is gone; compared with another copy, unresolved V genes explain less than half, and the rest is unexplained. The sample records 65,000 to 90,000 clones, 85% to 95% of which are singletons. Roughly 2.8% of the sample is in the top ten clones. Sequenced material: peripheral blood, taken in the third trimester of pregnancy. Receptor source: a female donor in good health, enrolled as a control in a pregnancy study.

The chain joins TRBV5-1 to TRBJ2-7; possible D gene TRBD2, 7 bases. Germline V lookup: CDR1 SGHRS, CDR2 YFSETQ. V was cut by 4 bases and J by 5 bases, with 22 bases left in between. The CDR3 runs 16 residues. The CDR3 DNA reads TGCGCCAGCAGCGACCGAGATGGGGGGGCTGTCGACGAGCAGTACTTC. This gives the protein CASSDRDGGAVDEQYF.

This chain uses TRBV7-9 with TRBJ2-7, with 7 bases that match TRBD1. The CDR3 length is 14 residues. Germline V gene data show CDR1 as SEHNR and CDR2 as FQNEAQ (reference sequence). V was clipped by 0 bases and J by 3 bases; unmatched bases: 2. The CDR3: CASSLAGDSYEQYF. The CDR3 coding sequence is TGTGCCAGCAGCTTAGCCGGGGACAGCTACGAGCAGTACTTC.

The chain carries TRBV14 and TRBJ2-7, with D hard to call. The CDR3 is 11 residues long. Between the trimmed V and J ends, which lost 1 base and 6 bases, there was a span of 4 bases. Germline values: CDR1 SGHDN, CDR2 FVKESK. CDR3: CASSQGVEQYF. The CDR3 DNA follows: TGTGCCAGCAGCCAAGGCGTCGAGCAGTACTTC.

The chain uses TRBV4-1 and TRBJ2-1; unclear D gene. The V end was cut by 7 bases, the J end by 4 bases, with 5 bases between. Per germline, CDR1 MGHRA and CDR2 YSYEKL. This CDR3 is 11 amino acids long. CDR3 region: CASTDYNEQFF. As DNA, the CDR3 is TGCGCCAGCACAGATTACAATGAGCAGTTCTTC.

This chain links TRBV7-8 with TRBJ1-5; TRBD1 matches at 10 bases. CDR3 length equals 15 residues. Germline loops: CDR1 SGHVS, CDR2 FQNEAQ. V was pared by 6 bases and J by 4 bases, with 6 bases of the junction left unmatched. CDR3 DNA sequence: TGTGCCAGCAGTCCGGGACAGGGGTTAAATCAGCCCCAGCATTTT. Amino acids: CASSPGQGLNQPQHF.

V usage is TRBV18 and J usage is TRBJ2-2; 15 bases agree with TRBD2. This CDR3 spans 19 amino acids. Germline assignment: CDR1 KGHSH and CDR2 LQKENI. J gave up 0 bases and V 1 base, and 3 bases lay outside the gene matches. The CDR3 is CASSPLGLAGGPNTGELFF. The CDR3 DNA reads TGTGCCAGCTCACCACTTGGACTAGCGGGAGGGCCGAACACCGGGGAGCTGTTTTTT.

The rearrangement links TRBV9 to TRBJ1-2, with TRBD1 as a possible D gene (5 bases). This CDR3 region has 14 residues. Deletions cut 4 bases from V and 3 bases from J, with 13 bases between. CDR1 and CDR2 (germline): SGDLS, YYNGEE. The CDR3 sequence is CASSPGGDDYGYTF. CDR3 nucleotide sequence: TGTGCCAGCAGCCCCGGGGGGGACGACTATGGCTACACCTTC.

This rearrangement joins TRBV5-6 to TRBJ2-3, with 9 bases matching TRBD1. Germline V CDR1 and CDR2: SGHDT, YYEEEE. J gave up 4 bases and V 3 bases, and 12 bases lay outside the gene matches. This CDR3 contains 17 residues. The DNA for the CDR3 is TGTGCCAGCAGCTGGGTATCGGACAGGGGAACCGCAGATACGCAGTATTTT. It specifies CASSWVSDRGTADTQYF.

DNA for the CDR3: TGTGCCAGCAGCCCGTCAGGGTTTCACCTACCTAATGAGCAGTTCTTC. Translated, it gives CASSPSGFHLPNEQFF. The chain couples TRBV7-9 to TRBJ2-1, with D maybe TRBD1 (5 bases). V lost 5 bases and J lost 7, with 21 bases in between. Germline V lookup: CDR1 SEHNR, CDR2 FQNEAQ (reference sequence). There are 16 residues in the CDR3.

This clone was picked up one time. The chain recombines TRBV27 with TRBJ2-5, with 7 bases identical to TRBD2. From germline, CDR1 is MNHEY and CDR2 SMNVEV (reference sequence). The ends lost 8 bases at V and 5 bases at J; junction bases unmatched: 14. This CDR3 is built from 15 residues. The CDR3 coding sequence is TGTGCCAGCTGCCGGGGCGGGGGAGCCTGGGAGACCCAGTACTTC. Protein: CASCRGGGAWETQYF.

The rearrangement links TRBV7-2 to TRBJ1-3; TRBD1 matches 7 bases. The germline V gene has CDR1 SGHTA and CDR2 FQGNSA. Unmatched junction bases numbered 7, after V lost 1 base and J lost 7 bases. CDR3 length: 15 amino acids. The CDR3 is CASSLVTGTRNTIYF. The CDR3 bases are TGTGCCAGCAGCTTAGTGACAGGGACGAGGAACACCATATATTTT.

This clone was found once. The chain uses TRBV28 and TRBJ2-5, with 15 nucleotides matching TRBD2. From germline, CDR1 is MDHEN and CDR2 SYDVKM. The V and J ends lost 10 bases and 6 bases, in that order; junction bases with no gene match: 3. The CDR3 totals 13 residues. The CDR3 bases are TGTGCCACCGGGACTAGCGGGAGGAAGACCCAGTACTTC. It is translated as CATGTSGRKTQYF.

The chain is built from TRBV28 and TRBJ2-7; TRBD2 matches at 11 bases. This CDR3 comprises 14 residues. The trim removed 6 bases at V and 3 bases at J, leaving 4 bases unmatched. CDR1 is MDHEN, CDR2 SYDVKM, per germline. CDR3: CASRSGTSGYEQYF. CDR3 DNA sequence: TGTGCCAGCAGATCCGGGACTAGCGGCTACGAGCAGTACTTC.

V usage is TRBV5-6 and J usage is TRBJ2-7; D gene uncertain. The CDR3 is made up of 14 amino acids. Trimming took off 3 bases at V and 0 bases at J, with 10 bases between the two ends. Germline lookup yields CDR1 SGHDT and CDR2 YYEEEE. CDR3 sequence (DNA): TGTGCCAGCAGCTCTATCGCCCGCTCCTACGAGCAGTACTTC. It encodes CASSSIARSYEQYF.

The rearrangement uses TRBV7-8 and TRBJ1-2; a possible D gene is TRBD1 (6 bases). This CDR3 has 14 residues. Germline CDR1 and CDR2: SGHVS and FQNEAQ. The germline V and J ends were trimmed by 3 bases and 4 bases, with 12 bases remaining between them. CDR3 region: CASSFMGAGYGYTF. The CDR3 bases are TGTGCCAGCAGCTTTATGGGGGCAGGCTATGGCTACACCTTC.

This sequence joins TRBV5-6 and TRBJ2-7; 7 bases map to TRBD1. The germline V gene encodes CDR1 SGHDT and CDR2 YYEEEE. The length of the CDR3 is 15 residues. V shed 2 bases, J shed 2 bases, and the junction held 7 bases outside the gene matches. The CDR3 DNA follows: TGTGCCAGCAGCTTTGTGGACAGGCCTCCCTACGAGCAGTACTTC. Protein product: CASSFVDRPPYEQYF.

The chain carries TRBV7-2 and TRBJ2-7; TRBD2 matches at 7 bases. The CDR3 loop spans 15 amino acids. The J segment lost 2 bases and the V segment lost 5 bases, leaving 9 bases of the junction unmatched. In germline, CDR1 is SGHTA, CDR2 FQGNSA. CDR3 amino acids: CASSLNQRGPYEQYF. The CDR3 bases are TGTGCCAGCAGCCTTAACCAGCGGGGTCCCTACGAGCAGTACTTC.

This chain uses TRBV6-5 with TRBJ2-5; 9 nucleotides agree with TRBD2. CDR1 and CDR2 (germline): MNHEY, SVGAGI. The trim removed 6 bases at V and 5 bases at J, leaving 4 bases unmatched. The CDR3 extends over 13 amino acids. The CDR3 nucleotides are TGTGCCAGCAGGCGGGAGGGCGGGGAGACCCAGTACTTC. It translates to CASRREGGETQYF.